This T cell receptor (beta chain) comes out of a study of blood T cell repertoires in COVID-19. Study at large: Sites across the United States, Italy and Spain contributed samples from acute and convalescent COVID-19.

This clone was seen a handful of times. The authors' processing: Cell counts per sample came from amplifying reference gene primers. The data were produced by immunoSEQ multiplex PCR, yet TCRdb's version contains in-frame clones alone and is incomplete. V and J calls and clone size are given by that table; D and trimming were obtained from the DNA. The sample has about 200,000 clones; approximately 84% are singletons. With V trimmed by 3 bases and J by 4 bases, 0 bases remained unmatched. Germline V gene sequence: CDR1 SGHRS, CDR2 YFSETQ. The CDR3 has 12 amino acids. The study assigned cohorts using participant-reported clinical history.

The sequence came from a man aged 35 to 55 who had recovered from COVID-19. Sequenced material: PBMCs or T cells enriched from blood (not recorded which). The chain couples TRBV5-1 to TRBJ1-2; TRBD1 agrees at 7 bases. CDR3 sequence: CASSWDSYGYTF. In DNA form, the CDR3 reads TGCGCCAGCAGCTGGGACAGCTATGGCTACACCTTC.